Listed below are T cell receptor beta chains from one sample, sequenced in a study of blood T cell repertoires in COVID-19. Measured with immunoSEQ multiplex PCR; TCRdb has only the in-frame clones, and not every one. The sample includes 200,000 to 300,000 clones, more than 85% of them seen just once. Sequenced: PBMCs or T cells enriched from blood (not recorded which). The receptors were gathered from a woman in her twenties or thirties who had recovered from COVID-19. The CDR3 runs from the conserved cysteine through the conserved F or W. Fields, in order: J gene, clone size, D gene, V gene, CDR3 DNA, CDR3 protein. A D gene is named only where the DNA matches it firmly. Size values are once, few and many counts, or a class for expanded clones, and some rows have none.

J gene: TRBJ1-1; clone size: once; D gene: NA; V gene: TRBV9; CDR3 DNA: TGTGCCAGCAGCGTAGCTGCTGGGCCGAACACTGAAGCTTTCTTT; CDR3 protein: CASSVAAGPNTEAFF
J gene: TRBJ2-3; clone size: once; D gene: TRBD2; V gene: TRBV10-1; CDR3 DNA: TGCGCCAGCAGTGAGTCGAAGTCTAGCGGGAGAGATACGCAGTATTTT; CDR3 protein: CASSESKSSGRDTQYF
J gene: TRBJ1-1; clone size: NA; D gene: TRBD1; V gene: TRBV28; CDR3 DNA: TGTGCCAGCAGTCCCACGACAGGGGTGAAGGCTGAAGCTTTCTTT; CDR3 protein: CASSPTTGVKAEAFF
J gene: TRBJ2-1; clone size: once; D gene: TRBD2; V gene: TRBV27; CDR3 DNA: TGTGCCAGCAGTTTCCTGAACGAACTAGCGGGAGGGCCCTCCTACAATGAGCAGTTCTTC; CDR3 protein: CASSFLNELAGGPSYNEQFF
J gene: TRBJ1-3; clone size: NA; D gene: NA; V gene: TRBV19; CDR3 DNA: TGTGCCAGTAGTCCTAGTCCGAACTCTGGAAACACCATATATTTT; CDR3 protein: CASSPSPNSGNTIYF
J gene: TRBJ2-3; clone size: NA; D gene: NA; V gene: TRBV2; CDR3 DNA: TGTGCCAGCAAGAGGTCAGAAACAGATACGCAGTATTTT; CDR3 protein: CASKRSETDTQYF
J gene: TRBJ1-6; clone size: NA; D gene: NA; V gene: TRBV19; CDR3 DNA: TGTGCCAGTAGCGAAAAACTACGGAATTTATATCGAGGAAATTCACCCCTCCACTTT; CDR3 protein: CASSEKLRNLYRGNSPLHF
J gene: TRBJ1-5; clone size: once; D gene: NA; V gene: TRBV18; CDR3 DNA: TGTGCCAGTGAATGGACAGCTTACGAACAGCCCCAGCATTTT; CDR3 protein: CASEWTAYEQPQHF
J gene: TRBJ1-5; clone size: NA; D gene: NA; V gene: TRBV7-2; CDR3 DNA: TGTGCCAGCAGCTTAGTACCCGGGAATCAGCCCCAGCATTTT; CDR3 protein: CASSLVPGNQPQHF
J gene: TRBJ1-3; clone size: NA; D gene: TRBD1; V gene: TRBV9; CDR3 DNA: TGTGCCAGCAGCGTTTCCGGATCAAACAGGGGAACTGGAAACACCATATATTTT; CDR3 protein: CASSVSGSNRGTGNTIYF
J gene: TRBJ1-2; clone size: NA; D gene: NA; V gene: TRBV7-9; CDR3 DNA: TGTGCCAGCAGCTCTAGGACATTAGAGGGCTACACCTTC; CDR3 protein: CASSSRTLEGYTF
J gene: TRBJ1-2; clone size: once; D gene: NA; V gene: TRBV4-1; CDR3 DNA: TGCGCCAGCAGCCAAGATGGGCAGGGGACTGGCTACACCTTC; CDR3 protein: CASSQDGQGTGYTF
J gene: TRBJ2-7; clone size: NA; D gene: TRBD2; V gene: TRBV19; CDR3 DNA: TGTGCCAGTAGCACCAGGACGGTAGGAGCGGGAGAGCAGTACTTC; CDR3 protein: CASSTRTVGAGEQYF
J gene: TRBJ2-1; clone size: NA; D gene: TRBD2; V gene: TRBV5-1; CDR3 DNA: TGCGCCAGCAGGGCCGGGACTAGCGGGGCCGACTCCTACAATGAGCAGTTCTTC; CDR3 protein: CASRAGTSGADSYNEQFF
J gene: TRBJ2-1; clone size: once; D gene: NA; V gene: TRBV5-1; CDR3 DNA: TGCGCCAGCAGCTTGATTGGGCAAACCTACAATGAGCAGTTCTTC; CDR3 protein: CASSLIGQTYNEQFF
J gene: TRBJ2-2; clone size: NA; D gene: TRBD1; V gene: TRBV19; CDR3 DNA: TGTGCCAGTAGTCCCCCGGGACAGGGAAGGACCGGGGAGCTGTTTTTT; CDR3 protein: CASSPPGQGRTGELFF
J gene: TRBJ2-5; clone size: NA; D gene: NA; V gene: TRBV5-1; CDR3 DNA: TGCGCCAGCAGCATCGGGTTAGAGACCCAGTACTTC; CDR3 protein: CASSIGLETQYF
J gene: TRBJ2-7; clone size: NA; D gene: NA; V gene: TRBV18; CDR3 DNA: TGTGCCAGCTCACAGTTCACGGGATCCTACGAGCAGTACTTC; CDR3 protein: CASSQFTGSYEQYF
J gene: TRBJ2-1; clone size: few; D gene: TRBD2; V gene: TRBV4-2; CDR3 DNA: TGTGCCAGCAGCCAAGTCGGAGGGAGCGGGGGTTACAATGAGCAGTTCTTC; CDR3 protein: CASSQVGGSGGYNEQFF
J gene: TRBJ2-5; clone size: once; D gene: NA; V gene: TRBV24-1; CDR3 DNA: TGTGCCACCTCAGGGGGGCCCCAAGAGACCCAGTACTTC; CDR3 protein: CATSGGPQETQYF
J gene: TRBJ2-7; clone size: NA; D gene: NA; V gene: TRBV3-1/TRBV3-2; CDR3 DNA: TGTGCCACGAGCTACGAGCAGTACTTC; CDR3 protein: CATSYEQYF
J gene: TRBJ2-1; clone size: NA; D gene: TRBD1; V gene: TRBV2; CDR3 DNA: TGTGCCACCTTCACCGGGACAGGGTCAAGTGAGCAGTTCTTC; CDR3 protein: CATFTGTGSSEQFF
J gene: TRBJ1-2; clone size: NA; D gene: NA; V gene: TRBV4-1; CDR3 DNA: TGCGCCAGCAGCCAACCGACTGGGCGTCAGGGAGGGGACTATGGCTACACCTTC; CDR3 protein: CASSQPTGRQGGDYGYTF
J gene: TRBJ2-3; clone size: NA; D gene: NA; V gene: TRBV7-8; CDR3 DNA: TGTGCCAGCAGCTTAGGAGCGGGTGGTGGAGATACGCAGTATTTT; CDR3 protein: CASSLGAGGGDTQYF
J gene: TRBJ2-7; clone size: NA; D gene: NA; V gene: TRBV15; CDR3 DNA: TGTGCCACCAGCAGAGACAGGGGTATTTACGAGCAGTACTTC; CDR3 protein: CATSRDRGIYEQYF
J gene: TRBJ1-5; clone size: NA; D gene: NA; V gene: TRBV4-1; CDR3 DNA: TGCGCCAGCAGCCGGCATTATGCCGGCAATCAGCCCCAGCATTTT; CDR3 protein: CASSRHYAGNQPQHF
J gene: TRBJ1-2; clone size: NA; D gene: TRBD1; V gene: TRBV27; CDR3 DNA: TGTGCCAGCAGTTTTTCCGGGACAGCAGGCTATGGCTACACCTTC; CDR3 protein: CASSFSGTAGYGYTF
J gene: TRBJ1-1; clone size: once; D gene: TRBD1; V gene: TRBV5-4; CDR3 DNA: TGTGCCAGCAGCTTCGGGACAGGAGGGCTCTGGGACACTGAAGCTTTCTTT; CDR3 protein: CASSFGTGGLWDTEAFF
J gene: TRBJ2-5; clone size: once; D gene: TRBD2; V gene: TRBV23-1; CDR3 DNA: TGCGCCAGCAGTCAATCGCGTAGACTAGCGGGAATCTCTGACGGGGAGACCCAGTACTTC; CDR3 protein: CASSQSRRLAGISDGETQYF
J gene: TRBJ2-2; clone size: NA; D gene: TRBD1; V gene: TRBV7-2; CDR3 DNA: TGTGCCAGCAGCCGCCGGACAGGGAACACCGGGGAGCTGTTTTTT; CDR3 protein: CASSRRTGNTGELFF
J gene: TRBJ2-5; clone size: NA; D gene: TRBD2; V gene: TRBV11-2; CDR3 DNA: TGTGCCAGCAACCATATAGCGGGGAGACCTCAAGAGACCCAGTACTTC; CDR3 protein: CASNHIAGRPQETQYF
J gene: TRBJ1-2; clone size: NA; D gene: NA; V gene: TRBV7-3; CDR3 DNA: TGTGCCAGCAGTTCGCAGACAGGCGATTATGGCTACACCTTC; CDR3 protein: CASSSQTGDYGYTF
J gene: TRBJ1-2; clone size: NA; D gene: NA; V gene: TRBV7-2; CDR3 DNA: TGTGCCAGCAGCCCCTTGGTTGGGAGCTATGGCTACACCTTC; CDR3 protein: CASSPLVGSYGYTF
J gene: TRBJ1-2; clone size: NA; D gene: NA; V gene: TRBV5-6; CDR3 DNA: TGTGCCAGCAGCCGCACATATGGCTACACCTTC; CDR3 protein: CASSRTYGYTF
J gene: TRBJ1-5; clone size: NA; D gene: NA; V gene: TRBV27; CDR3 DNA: TGTGCCAGCAGTTTATCGTGGCGGTATAGCAATCAGCCCCAGCATTTT; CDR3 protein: CASSLSWRYSNQPQHF
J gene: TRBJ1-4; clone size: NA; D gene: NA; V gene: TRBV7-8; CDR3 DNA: TGTGCCAGCAGCTTAGAGGCAGGGCTAACTGAAAAACTGTTTTTT; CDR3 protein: CASSLEAGLTEKLFF
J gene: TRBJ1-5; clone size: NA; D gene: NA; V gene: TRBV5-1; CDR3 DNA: TGCGCCAGCAGCTTGCGGGAGGGGGATCAGCCCCAGCATTTT; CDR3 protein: CASSLREGDQPQHF
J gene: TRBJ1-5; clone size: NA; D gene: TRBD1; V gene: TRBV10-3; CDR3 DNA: TGTGCCATCAGGGGACAGGGTTTAAATCAGCCCCAGCATTTT; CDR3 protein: CAIRGQGLNQPQHF
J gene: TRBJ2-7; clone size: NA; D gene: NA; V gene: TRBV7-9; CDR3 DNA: TGTGCCAGCAGCTCTGCGACGGGGTACTACGAGCAGTACTTC; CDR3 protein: CASSSATGYYEQYF
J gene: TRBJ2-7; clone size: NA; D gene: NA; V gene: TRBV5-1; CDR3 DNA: TGCGCCAGCAGCTCACAGGGTTCGGAAGAGCAGTACTTC; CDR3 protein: CASSSQGSEEQYF
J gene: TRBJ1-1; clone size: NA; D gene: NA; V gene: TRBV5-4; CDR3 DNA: TGTGCCAGCAGCCCGCCGGGCTACCGACCCCGGGGTACTGAAGCTTTCTTT; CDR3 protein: CASSPPGYRPRGTEAFF
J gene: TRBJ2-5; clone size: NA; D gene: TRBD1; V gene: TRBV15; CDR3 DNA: TGTGCCACCAGTCAGACAGGGTTAGAGACCCAGTACTTC; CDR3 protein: CATSQTGLETQYF
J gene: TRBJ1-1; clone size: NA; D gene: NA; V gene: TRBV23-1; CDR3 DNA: TGCGCCAGCAGTCTCCCAGGGGAACCCTCCGTGGCTTTCTTT; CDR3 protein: CASSLPGEPSVAFF
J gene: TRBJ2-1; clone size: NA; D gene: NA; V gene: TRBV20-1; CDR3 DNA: TGCAGTGCTAGAATGGGCTATGAGCAGTTCTTC; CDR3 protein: CSARMGYEQFF
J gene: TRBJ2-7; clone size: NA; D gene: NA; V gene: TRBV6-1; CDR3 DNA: TGTGCCAGCAGTGAATACACACCCTACGAGCAGTACTTC; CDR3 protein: CASSEYTPYEQYF
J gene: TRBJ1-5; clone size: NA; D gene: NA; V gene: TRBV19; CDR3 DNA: TGTGCCAGTAGGCAGGGTAGGAGTCAGCCCCAGCATTTT; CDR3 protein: CASRQGRSQPQHF
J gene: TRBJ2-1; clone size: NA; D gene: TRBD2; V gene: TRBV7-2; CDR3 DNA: TGTGCCAGCAGCTTAGTAGGGACTAGCTACAATGAGCAGTTCTTC; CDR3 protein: CASSLVGTSYNEQFF
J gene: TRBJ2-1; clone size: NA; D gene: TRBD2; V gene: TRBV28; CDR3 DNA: TGTGCCAGCTTAACTCAACTAGCGGGACCGATTAGCTCCTACAATGAGCAGTTCTTC; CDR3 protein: CASLTQLAGPISSYNEQFF
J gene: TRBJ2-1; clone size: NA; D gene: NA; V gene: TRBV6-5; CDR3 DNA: TGTGCCAGCAGTTACGCGAACAGGGAGTTGGATGAGCAGTTCTTC; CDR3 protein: CASSYANRELDEQFF
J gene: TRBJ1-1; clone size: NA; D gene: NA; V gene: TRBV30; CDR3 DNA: TGTGCCTGGAGAAAAAGCCTCTTT; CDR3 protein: CAWRKSLF
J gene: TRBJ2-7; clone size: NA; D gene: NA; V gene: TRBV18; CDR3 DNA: TGTGCCAGCTCGAATCGGACCGGGGGCTACGAGCAGTACTTC; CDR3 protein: CASSNRTGGYEQYF
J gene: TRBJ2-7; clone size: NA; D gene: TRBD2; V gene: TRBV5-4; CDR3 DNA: TGTGCCAGCATGAGCGGGAGTGGGAACGAGCAGTACTTC; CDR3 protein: CASMSGSGNEQYF
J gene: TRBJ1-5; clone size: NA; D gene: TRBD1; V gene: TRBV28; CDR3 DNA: TGTGCCAGCAGTTCTCGACAGGGGCCCCAGCCCCAGCATTTT; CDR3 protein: CASSSRQGPQPQHF
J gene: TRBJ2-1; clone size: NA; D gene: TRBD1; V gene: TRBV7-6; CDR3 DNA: TGTGCCAGCAGCTTAGTGAGTCAGGACAGGGGAAGTTTTGGGGAGCAGTTCTTC; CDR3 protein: CASSLVSQDRGSFGEQFF